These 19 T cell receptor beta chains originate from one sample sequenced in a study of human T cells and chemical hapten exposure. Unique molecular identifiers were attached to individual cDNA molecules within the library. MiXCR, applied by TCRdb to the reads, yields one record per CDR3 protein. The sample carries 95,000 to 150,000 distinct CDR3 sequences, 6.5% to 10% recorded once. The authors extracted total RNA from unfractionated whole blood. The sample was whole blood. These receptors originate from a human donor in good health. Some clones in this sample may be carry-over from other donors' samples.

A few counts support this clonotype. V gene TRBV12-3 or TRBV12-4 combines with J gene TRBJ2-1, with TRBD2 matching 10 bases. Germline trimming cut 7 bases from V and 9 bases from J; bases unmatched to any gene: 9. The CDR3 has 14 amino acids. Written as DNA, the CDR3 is TGTGCCAGCATCACAGCGGGAGGGCCCGGTGAGCAGTTCTTC. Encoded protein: CASITAGGPGEQFF.

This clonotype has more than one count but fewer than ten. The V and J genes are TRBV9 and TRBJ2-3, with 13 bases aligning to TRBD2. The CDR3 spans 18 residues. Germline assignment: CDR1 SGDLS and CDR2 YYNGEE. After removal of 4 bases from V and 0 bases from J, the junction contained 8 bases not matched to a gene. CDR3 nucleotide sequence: TGTGCCAGCAGCAAGGGACTAGCGGGATACACTAGCACAGATACGCAGTATTTT. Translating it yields CASSKGLAGYTSTDTQYF.

The CDR3 region is CAWTGGATDTQYF. The CDR3 bases are TGTGCCTGGACAGGGGGCGCGACAGATACGCAGTATTTT. This rearrangement joins TRBV30 to TRBJ2-3; 8 bases map to TRBD1. The CDR3 is 13 residues long. CDR1 is GTSNPN, CDR2 SVGIG, per germline (reference sequence). V lost 4 bases to trimming and J lost 3 bases; unmatched junction nucleotides: 3.

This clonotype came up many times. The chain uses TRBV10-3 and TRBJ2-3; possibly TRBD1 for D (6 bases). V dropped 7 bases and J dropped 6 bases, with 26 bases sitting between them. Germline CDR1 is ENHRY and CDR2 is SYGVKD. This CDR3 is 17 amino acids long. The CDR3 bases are TGTGCCATCAAAGGGACACCGGACTCTACGACTCGGGATACGCAGTATTTT. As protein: CAIKGTPDSTTRDTQYF.

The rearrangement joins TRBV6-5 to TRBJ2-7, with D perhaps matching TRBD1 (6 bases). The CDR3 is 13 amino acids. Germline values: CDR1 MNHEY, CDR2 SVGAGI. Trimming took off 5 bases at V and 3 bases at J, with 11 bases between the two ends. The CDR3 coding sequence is TGTGCCAGCAGTCCTATACAGGGCTACGAGCAGTACTTC. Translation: CASSPIQGYEQYF.

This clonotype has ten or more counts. In DNA form, the CDR3 reads TGTGCCAGCAGTACCCAGAGACCGGGACAGGGGGACGGGGAGCTGTTTTTT. Translated, it gives CASSTQRPGQGDGELFF. The rearrangement joins TRBV6-6 to TRBJ2-2; 11 positions match TRBD1. The CDR3 totals 17 residues. V gave up 5 bases and J gave up 7 bases; unmatched junction bases: 12. Per germline, CDR1 MNHNY and CDR2 SVGAGI (reference sequence).

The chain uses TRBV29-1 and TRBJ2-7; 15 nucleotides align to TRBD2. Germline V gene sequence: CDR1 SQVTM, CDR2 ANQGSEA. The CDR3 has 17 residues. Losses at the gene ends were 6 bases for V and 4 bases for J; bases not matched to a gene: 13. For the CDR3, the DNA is TGCAGCGTGGGACTAGCGGGAGGCCCCACACCCTTATACGAGCAGTACTTC. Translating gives CSVGLAGGPTPLYEQYF.

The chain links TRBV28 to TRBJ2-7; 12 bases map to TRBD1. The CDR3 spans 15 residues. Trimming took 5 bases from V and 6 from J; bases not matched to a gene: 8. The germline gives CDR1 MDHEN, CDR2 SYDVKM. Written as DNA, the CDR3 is TGTGCCAGCAGTGGGACAGGGGGCGCGTTCTCCGAGCAGTACTTC. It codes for CASSGTGGAFSEQYF.

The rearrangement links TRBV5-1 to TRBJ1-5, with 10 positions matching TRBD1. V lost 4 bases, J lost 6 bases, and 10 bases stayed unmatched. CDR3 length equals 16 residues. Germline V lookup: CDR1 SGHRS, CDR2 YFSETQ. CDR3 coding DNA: TGCGCCAGCAGCGAGGGACAGGGGATTGGAACTCAGCCCCAGCATTTT. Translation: CASSEGQGIGTQPQHF.

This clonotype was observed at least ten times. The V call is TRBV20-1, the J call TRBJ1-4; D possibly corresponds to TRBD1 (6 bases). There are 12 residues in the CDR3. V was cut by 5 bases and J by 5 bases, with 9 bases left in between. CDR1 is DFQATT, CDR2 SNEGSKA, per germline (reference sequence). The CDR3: CSAQGGNEKLFF. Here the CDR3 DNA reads TGCAGTGCTCAAGGGGGGAATGAAAAACTGTTTTTT.

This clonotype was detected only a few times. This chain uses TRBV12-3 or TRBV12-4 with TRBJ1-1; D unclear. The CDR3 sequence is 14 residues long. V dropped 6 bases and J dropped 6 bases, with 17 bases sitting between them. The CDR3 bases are TGTGCCAGCAGCTCAGCGGCGGAGGAATCTGAAGCTTTCTTT. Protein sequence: CASSSAAEESEAFF.

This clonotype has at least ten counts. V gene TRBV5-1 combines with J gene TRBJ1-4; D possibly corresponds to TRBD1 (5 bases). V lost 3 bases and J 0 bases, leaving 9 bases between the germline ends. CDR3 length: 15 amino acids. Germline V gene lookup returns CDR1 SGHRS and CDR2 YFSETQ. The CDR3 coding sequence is TGCGCCAGCAGCTCTCAGGGTGCAACTAATGAAAAACTGTTTTTT. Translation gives CASSSQGATNEKLFF.

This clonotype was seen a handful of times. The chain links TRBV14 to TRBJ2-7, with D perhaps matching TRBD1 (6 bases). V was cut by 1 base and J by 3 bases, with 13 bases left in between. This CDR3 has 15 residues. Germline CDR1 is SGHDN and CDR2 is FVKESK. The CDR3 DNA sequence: TGTGCCAGCAGCCAAGTGTCCAGACAGGACTACGAGCAGTACTTC. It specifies CASSQVSRQDYEQYF.

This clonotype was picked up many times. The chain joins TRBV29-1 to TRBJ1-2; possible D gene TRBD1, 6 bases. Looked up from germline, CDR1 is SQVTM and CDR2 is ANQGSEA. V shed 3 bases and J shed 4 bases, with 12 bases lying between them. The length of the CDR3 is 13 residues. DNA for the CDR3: TGCAGCGTTGACAGGGGAGGTTTCTATGGCTACACCTTC. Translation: CSVDRGGFYGYTF. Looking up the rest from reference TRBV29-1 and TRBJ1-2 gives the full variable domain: SAVISQKPSRDICQRGTSLTIQCQVDSQVTMMFWYRQQPGQSLTLIATANQGSEATYESGFVIDKFPISRPNLTFSTLTVSNMSPEDSSIYLCSVDRGGFYGYTFGSGTRLTVV.

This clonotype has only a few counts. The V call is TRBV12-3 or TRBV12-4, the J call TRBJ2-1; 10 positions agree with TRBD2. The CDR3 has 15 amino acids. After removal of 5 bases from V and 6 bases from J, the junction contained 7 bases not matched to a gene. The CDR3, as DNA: TGTGCCAGCAGTCCCCTAGCGGGAGTAGTCAATGAGCAGTTCTTC. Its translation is CASSPLAGVVNEQFF.

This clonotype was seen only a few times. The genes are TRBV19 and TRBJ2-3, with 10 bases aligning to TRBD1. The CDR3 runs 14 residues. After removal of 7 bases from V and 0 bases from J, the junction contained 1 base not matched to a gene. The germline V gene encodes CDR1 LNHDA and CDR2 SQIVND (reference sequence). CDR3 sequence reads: CASMDRGSTDTQYF. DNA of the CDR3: TGTGCCAGTATGGACAGGGGGAGCACAGATACGCAGTATTTT.

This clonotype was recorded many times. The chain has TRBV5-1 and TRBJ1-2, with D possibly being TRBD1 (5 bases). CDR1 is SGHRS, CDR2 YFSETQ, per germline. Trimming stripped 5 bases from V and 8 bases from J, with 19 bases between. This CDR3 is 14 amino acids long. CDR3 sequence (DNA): TGCGCCAGCAGACTCGGCCGGGGCGATCGGGGCTACACCTTC. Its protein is CASRLGRGDRGYTF.

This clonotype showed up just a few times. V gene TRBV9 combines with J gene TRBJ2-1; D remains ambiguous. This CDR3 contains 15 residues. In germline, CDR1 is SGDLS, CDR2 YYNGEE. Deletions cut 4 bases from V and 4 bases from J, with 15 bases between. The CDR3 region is CASSPPPDPYNEQFF. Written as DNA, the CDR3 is TGTGCCAGCAGCCCTCCTCCGGACCCTTACAATGAGCAGTTCTTC.

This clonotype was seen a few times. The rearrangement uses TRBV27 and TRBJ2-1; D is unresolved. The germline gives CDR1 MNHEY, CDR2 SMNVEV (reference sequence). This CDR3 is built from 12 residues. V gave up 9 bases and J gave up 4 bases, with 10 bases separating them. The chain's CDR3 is CASSPSYNEQFF. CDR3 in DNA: TGTGCCAGTAGTCCATCTTACAATGAGCAGTTCTTC.